The clone carrying this TCR beta chain was seen at least ten times. What it binds is not known. This entry comes from a study of T cells after yellow fever vaccination. General study findings and limits: It was a weaker secondary response, yet one that peaked faster, at day 5 versus 15. Abundant contaminating clonotypes from the bulk population could appear in FACS-sorted repertoires. Clonotypes found in both CD4 and CD8 compartments made up a small share.

CDR1 is SGHKS, CDR2 YYEKEE, per germline (reference sequence). V gave up 3 bases and J gave up 5 bases, with 12 bases separating them. This CDR3 region has 14 residues. Universal primer sites and UMIs were introduced during 5'RACE template-switching synthesis of TCR cDNA. In TCRdb, the 5' RACE reads were re-called with MiXCR into one record per CDR3 protein. The table includes roughly 74,000 distinct CDR3 sequences, roughly 6.9% detected once. The rearrangement uses TRBV5-5 and TRBJ2-1; either TRBD1 or TRBD2 may supply D (5 bases each). This TCR was sampled from a man between 18 and 29 years old who received the YFV17D yellow fever vaccine. Specimen: CD8+ T cells sorted from PBMCs, collected 5 days after the first yellow fever vaccination. The CDR3 sequence: CASSWVSGHNEQFF. The CDR3 DNA is TGTGCCAGCAGCTGGGTCTCGGGACACAATGAGCAGTTCTTC.